This TCR beta chain was sequenced during a study of T-cell memory formation after mild COVID-19. Study-wide context: TCR clusters largely stayed donor specific. Overall study findings and caveats: Memory sampled before infection contained some responding clones, suggesting cross-reactive memory joined. Day 15 to 85 contracting clones showed balanced CD4/CD8; later expanders leaned CD4+.

Using constant-segment primers, 5'RACE produced TCR alpha and TCR beta cDNA libraries carrying sample barcodes and UMIs. TCRdb used MiXCR to reprocess the 5' RACE reads, holding one entry per CDR3 protein. The sample holds 250,000 to 400,000 distinct CDR3 sequences, around an eighth seen once. This clonotype was observed many times. Its antigen is undetermined. The receptor was derived from a man aged 18 to 29 who had mild COVID-19 (a few samples of this study predate the infection). Cell type and time point are not known. Sequences were obtained from PBMCs or a T cell subset sorted from them (not recorded which).

The CDR3 DNA reads TGCGCCAGCAGCCAAGTCGAGGGCACAGATACGCAGTATTTT. Its translation is CASSQVEGTDTQYF. V usage is TRBV4-3 and J usage is TRBJ2-3; D ambiguous. Trimming removed 1 base from V and 1 base from J, with 6 bases in between. Germline V lookup: CDR1 LGHNA, CDR2 YSLEER. The CDR3 is made up of 14 amino acids.